The 8 T cell receptor beta chains reported below all come from one sample, sequenced in a study of blood T cell repertoires in COVID-19. The method was immunoSEQ multiplex PCR; TCRdb's version includes in-frame clones alone and lacks a portion of them. This table has tens of thousands of clones, around nine tenths appearing once. The source material was peripheral blood. Receptors originate from a woman aged 55-69 years with acute or convalescent COVID-19.

The CDR3 nucleotides are TGTGCCAGCAGCTCCCAGGGACTGAACCAAGAGACCCAGTACTTC. It yields the protein CASSSQGLNQETQYF. The rearrangement links TRBV7-3 to TRBJ2-5, with a weak D call TRBD2 (6 bases). This CDR3 comprises 15 residues. Germline CDR1 reads SGHTA; CDR2 reads FQGTGA. Deletions cut 4 bases from V and 0 bases from J, with 12 bases between. Full variable domain (outside the CDR3, taken from reference TRBV7-3 and TRBJ2-5): GAGVSQTPSNKVTEKGKYVELRCDPISGHTALYWYRQSLGQGPEFLIYFQGTGAADDSGLPNDRFFAVRPEGSVSTLKIQRTERGDSAVYLCASSSQGLNQETQYFGPGTRLLVL.

As DNA, the CDR3 is TGTGCCAGCAGCTTAGAGGGGACAGGGTGGAATTCACCCCTCCACTTT. Its protein is CASSLEGTGWNSPLHF. The V gene is TRBV7-2, the J gene TRBJ1-6; TRBD1 matches at 9 bases. CDR3 length equals 16 residues. J was trimmed by 7 bases and V by 1 base; bases with no gene match: 5. Germline V lookup: CDR1 SGHTA, CDR2 FQGNSA.

This clone was detected once. The chain carries TRBV12-3 or TRBV12-4 and TRBJ2-1; D uncertain. The CDR3 is 11 residues long. Trimming left V 6 bases short and J 6 bases short, with 6 bases between. This CDR3 is CASSLTNEQFF. As DNA, the CDR3 is TGTGCCAGCAGCCTAACCAATGAGCAGTTCTTC.

The DNA of the CDR3 is TGCGCCAGCAGCTTGACAGGCGGTGATGGCTATGGCTACACCTTC. This codes for CASSLTGGDGYGYTF. The V and J genes are TRBV5-1 and TRBJ1-2; D might be TRBD1 (5 bases). This CDR3 spans 15 amino acids. The V end was cut by 1 base, the J end by 4 bases, with 14 bases between. Germline CDR1 is SGHRS and CDR2 is YFSETQ.

The rearrangement joins TRBV28 to TRBJ2-7; a weak D match, TRBD2 (6 bases). The length of the CDR3 is 13 residues. V was shortened by 7 bases and J by 3 bases, with 13 bases between the two germline ends. CDR1 MDHEN and CDR2 SYDVKM come from the germline V gene. In DNA form, the CDR3 reads TGTGCCAGCAAAGGAGGGAAGGGCTACGAGCAGTACTTC. Its translation: CASKGGKGYEQYF.

V is TRBV6-2 or TRBV6-3 and J is TRBJ2-5; 8 bases are a match to TRBD2. CDR3 length: 15 amino acids. Looked up from germline, CDR1 is MNHEY and CDR2 is SVGEGT. With 0 bases clipped from V and 2 bases from J, the junction kept 2 bases outside the gene matches. This chain's CDR3 is CASSYSGGAQETQYF. The CDR3 nucleotides are TGTGCCAGCAGTTACTCCGGGGGGGCACAAGAGACCCAGTACTTC.

V gene TRBV12-3 or TRBV12-4 combines with J gene TRBJ1-2; 9 bases agree with TRBD1. Trimming removed 6 bases from V and 8 bases from J; junction bases left unmatched: 7. This CDR3 contains 13 residues. CDR3 nucleotides: TGTGCCAGCAGCATTAAGACAGGGGGAGGCTACACCTTC. Protein: CASSIKTGGGYTF.

The sample holds one count of this clone. V usage is TRBV2 and J usage is TRBJ1-5; no clear D. Germline CDR1 SNHLY, CDR2 FYNNEI. The CDR3 spans 14 residues. V lost 5 bases, J lost 0 bases, and 8 bases lay in between. As DNA, the CDR3 is TGTGCCAGCAGTACGCAGGATAGCAATCAGCCCCAGCATTTT. This translates into CASSTQDSNQPQHF.